The 32 T cell receptor beta chains given below trace back to one sample, sequenced in a study of radiation and T cells in renal cell carcinoma. The time point here: blood 4 weeks post-SBRT, at nephrectomy. Regarding treatment: 15 Gy SBRT to primary tumor, nephrectomy 4 weeks later. Measured with immunoSEQ multiplex PCR; TCRdb has only the in-frame clones, and not every one. The sample has 30,000 to 40,000 clones, 65% to 85% seen once; the top ten hold roughly a third. The source was blood, collected from a patient whose treatment included radiotherapy and nephrectomy. The receptor source for this set is a man between 60 and 75 years old with renal cell carcinoma.

The V gene is TRBV9, the J gene TRBJ2-1; D gene unclear. Trimming cost V 0 bases and J 2 bases, with 9 bases left between them. This CDR3 spans 15 amino acids. CDR1 and CDR2 (germline): SGDLS, YYNGEE. CDR3 residues: CASSVVASTYNEQFF. The CDR3 bases are TGTGCCAGCAGCGTAGTTGCTAGTACCTACAATGAGCAGTTCTTC.

By its share, this clone is large. V gene TRBV7-6 combines with J gene TRBJ1-1, with a possible D match to TRBD1 (6 bases). The CDR3 consists of 13 residues. Trimming pared 8 bases from V and 5 bases from J, leaving 15 bases between. Germline V gene lookup returns CDR1 SGHVS and CDR2 FNYEAQ. The CDR3: CASAGAGRTEAFF. CDR3 nucleotides: TGTGCCAGCGCAGGGGCAGGGCGTACTGAAGCTTTCTTT.

V is TRBV7-9 and J is TRBJ2-7, with D uncertain. Deletions cut 1 base from V and 0 bases from J, with 7 bases between. CDR1 and CDR2 from the germline V gene are SEHNR and FQNEAQ (reference sequence). The CDR3 extends over 14 amino acids. CDR3 DNA sequence: TGTGCCAGCAGCTTAGGGCCGAGCTCCTACGAGCAGTACTTC. It codes for CASSLGPSSYEQYF.

This clone was detected a few times. The rearrangement links TRBV19 to TRBJ1-2; no reliable D call. CDR1 LNHDA and CDR2 SQIVND come from the germline V gene (reference sequence). CDR3 length: 14 amino acids. V lost 4 bases, J lost 4 bases, and 13 bases lay in between. CDR3 nucleotide sequence: TGTGCCAGTAGTACCGACGGCCGAGTCTATGGCTACACCTTC. It yields the protein CASSTDGRVYGYTF.

As for this clone: The junction shows a germline mismatch at one end, possibly a read error. The chain couples TRBV5-1 to TRBJ1-5, with D possibly matching TRBD1 (5 bases). The CDR3 totals 13 residues. The V gene's germline CDR1 is SGHRS and CDR2 YFSETQ. The DNA of the CDR3 is TGCGTCAGCAGCGCAGGGCCAAATCAGCCCCAGCATTTT. This sequence encodes CVSSAGPNQPQHF.

This clone was detected a few times. V gene TRBV5-4 combines with J gene TRBJ1-1; perhaps TRBD1 as D (6 bases). CDR1 is SGHNT, CDR2 YYREEE, per germline (reference sequence). Trimming removed 1 base at V and 4 bases at J, with 14 bases between. The CDR3 extends over 15 amino acids. The CDR3 nucleotides read TGTGCCAGCAGCTTGAGTGTGGGGGCTCGCACTGAAGCTTTCTTT. This encodes CASSLSVGARTEAFF.

The gene calls are TRBV30 and TRBJ1-2; possible D gene TRBD1, 5 bases. V lost 0 bases to trimming and J lost 4 bases, with 9 bases between them. Germline V gene lookup returns CDR1 GTSNPN and CDR2 SVGIG (reference sequence). The CDR3 is made up of 13 amino acids. This chain's CDR3 is CAWSVGGTYGYTF. The DNA of the CDR3 is TGTGCCTGGAGTGTAGGAGGGACCTATGGCTACACCTTC.

Only one count was recorded for this clone. CDR3 nucleotide sequence: TGTGCCAGTTCCCCAAAGACAAGACAGGGGGCTAACTATGGCTACACCTTC. This sequence encodes CASSPKTRQGANYGYTF. The chain recombines TRBV19 with TRBJ1-2, with 9 bases identical to TRBD1. Germline CDR1 LNHDA, CDR2 SQIVND (reference sequence). Germline trimming cut 8 bases from V and 0 bases from J; bases unmatched to any gene: 13. The CDR3 loop spans 17 amino acids.

The chain has TRBV14 and TRBJ1-1, with TRBD1 matching over 8 bases. V dropped 1 base and J dropped 2; count of bases not matched to a gene: 18. In germline, CDR1 is SGHDN, CDR2 FVKESK. The CDR3 runs 20 residues. This CDR3 reads CASSQVGADRVFKANTEAFF. CDR3 bases: TGTGCCAGCAGCCAAGTGGGAGCGGACAGGGTTTTCAAGGCCAACACTGAAGCTTTCTTT.

This clone was observed a handful of times. V usage is TRBV19 and J usage is TRBJ1-1; no clear D gene. CDR1 LNHDA and CDR2 SQIVND come from the germline V gene (reference sequence). The CDR3 length is 13 residues. Trimming cost V 2 bases and J 4 bases, with 8 bases left between them. The DNA of the CDR3 is TGTGCCAGTAGTATACGGGTGGCCACTGAAGCTTTCTTT. It specifies CASSIRVATEAFF.

In nucleotides, the CDR3 is TGTGCCAGCAGCCAAGAGTGGGGGAATAACGAAAAACTGTTTTTT. As protein: CASSQEWGNNEKLFF. The chain has TRBV4-2 and TRBJ1-4; maybe TRBD1 (5 bases). Trimming pared 0 bases from V and 8 bases from J, leaving 13 bases between. Looked up from germline, CDR1 is LGHNA and CDR2 is YNFKEQ. The CDR3 length is 15 residues.

The V and J genes are TRBV5-1 and TRBJ2-7; D is unclear. Germline CDR1 and CDR2: SGHRS and YFSETQ. The CDR3 is 12 residues long. Trimming took 0 bases from V and 6 from J, leaving 7 bases between them. The CDR3 DNA follows: TGCGCCAGCAGCTTGGGGGTCGGCGAGCAGTACTTC. This translates into CASSLGVGEQYF.

This clone was detected a few times. The chain employs TRBV5-1 and TRBJ2-7; D remains ambiguous. The V and J ends lost 4 bases and 2 bases respectively, with 13 bases between them. The CDR3 is 14 amino acids. Germline CDR1 is SGHRS and CDR2 is YFSETQ. The CDR3 DNA reads as TGCGCCAGCAGCACCGACGGCCTTCCCTACGAGCAGTACTTC. Translated: CASSTDGLPYEQYF. Full variable domain (outside the CDR3, taken from reference TRBV5-1 and TRBJ2-7): KAGVTQTPRYLIKTRGQQVTLSCSPISGHRSVSWYQQTPGQGLQFLFEYFSETQRNKGNFPGRFSGRQFSNSRSEMNVSTLELGDSALYLCASSTDGLPYEQYFGPGTRLTVT.

This rearrangement joins TRBV2 to TRBJ2-3; D uncertain. V was pared by 4 bases and J by 2 bases, with 13 bases between. The CDR3 spans 15 residues. Germline CDR1 and CDR2: SNHLY and FYNNEI. The CDR3 sequence: CASSGSGDHTDTQYF. The CDR3 DNA sequence: TGTGCCAGCAGTGGATCGGGTGATCACACAGATACGCAGTATTTT.

The chain joins TRBV30 to TRBJ1-4; D is undetermined. The CDR3 runs 14 residues. Germline CDR1 GTSNPN, CDR2 SVGIG (reference sequence). The V end was cut by 6 bases, the J end by 8 bases, with 19 bases between. The CDR3 sequence: CACPDPILREKLFF. CDR3 nucleotides: TGTGCCTGCCCAGACCCTATATTAAGGGAAAAACTGTTTTTT.

This clone was seen once. J is TRBJ2-7 and V is TRBV7-2; 12 bases are shared with TRBD2. The CDR3 consists of 15 residues. Losses at the gene ends were 5 bases for V and 12 bases for J; bases not matched to a gene: 14. CDR1 is SGHTA and CDR2 is FQGNSA in the germline V gene. The CDR3 DNA sequence: TGTGCCAGCAGCCGGTCGACTAGCGGGAGCCTCGGGCTGTACTTC. This encodes CASSRSTSGSLGLYF.

This CDR3 is CASSVGWRQAGLVRGETQYF. CDR3 in DNA: TGTGCCAGCAGCGTAGGATGGCGGCAAGCGGGGCTCGTACGGGGAGAGACCCAGTACTTC. The chain is built from TRBV9 and TRBJ2-5; 7 nucleotides agree with TRBD2. Trimming removed 0 bases from V and 4 bases from J; junction bases left unmatched: 21. Germline CDR1 reads SGDLS; CDR2 reads YYNGEE. The CDR3 runs to 20 residues.

The chain combines TRBV4-1 with TRBJ1-1, with 8 positions matching TRBD1. The CDR3 runs to 17 residues. The J segment lost 3 bases and the V segment lost 0 bases, leaving 9 bases of the junction unmatched. The germline V gene encodes CDR1 MGHRA and CDR2 YSYEKL. Here the CDR3 reads CASSQERWTGKDTEAFF. The CDR3 nucleotides read TGCGCCAGCAGCCAAGAAAGGTGGACAGGGAAAGACACTGAAGCTTTCTTT.

The rearrangement joins TRBV5-6 to TRBJ1-2, with unresolved D. V gave up 1 base and J gave up 3 bases, with 7 bases separating them. CDR3 length equals 13 residues. Germline CDR1 and CDR2: SGHDT and YYEEEE. CDR3 coding DNA: TGTGCCAGCAGCTTGTGGTCGGACTATGGCTACACCTTC. It yields the protein CASSLWSDYGYTF.

V gene TRBV7-9 combines with J gene TRBJ1-1; D may be TRBD1 (5 bases). The CDR3 is made up of 12 amino acids. Germline values: CDR1 SEHNR, CDR2 FQNEAQ (reference sequence). Trimming took 3 bases from V and 10 from J, leaving 12 bases between them. CDR3 nucleotides: TGTGCCAGCAGCTTGGGACCCCCCCCAGCTTTCTTT. Residues: CASSLGPPPAFF.

The chain recombines TRBV7-2 with TRBJ2-3; D might be TRBD1 (6 bases). Trimming cost V 2 bases and J 6 bases, with 12 bases left between them. In germline, CDR1 is SGHTA, CDR2 FQGNSA. The CDR3 is made up of 14 amino acids. DNA of the CDR3: TGTGCCAGCAGCTTAAGGGGGAGTGGGGATACGCAGTATTTT. It translates to CASSLRGSGDTQYF.

The sample holds one count of this clone. J is TRBJ1-5 and V is TRBV11-2; no definite D call. V gave up 3 bases and J gave up 1 base, with 7 bases separating them. Germline lookup yields CDR1 SGHAT and CDR2 FQNNGV. The CDR3 is 14 amino acids. CDR3 residues: CASSFGSSNQPQHF. DNA of the CDR3: TGTGCCAGCAGCTTCGGAAGCAGCAATCAGCCCCAGCATTTT.

This clone was found a few times. Other DNA sequences in the same sample also yield this CDR3. The DNA for the CDR3 is TGTGCCAGCAGTTACGGACAGGGGTGGGATGAAAAACTGTTTTTT. Amino acids: CASSYGQGWDEKLFF. The chain joins TRBV6-5 to TRBJ1-4; 9 bases map to TRBD1. Trimming cost V 2 bases and J 6 bases; bases outside gene matches: 4. CDR3 length: 15 amino acids. The germline V gene encodes CDR1 MNHEY and CDR2 SVGAGI.

The chain carries TRBV7-9 and TRBJ2-7, with D tentatively TRBD2 (5 bases). V was pared by 4 bases and J by 0 bases, with 10 bases between. CDR3 length: 14 residues. Germline CDR1 and CDR2: SEHNR and FQNEAQ (reference sequence). This CDR3 reads CASSWTRGSYEQYF. CDR3 DNA sequence: TGTGCCAGCAGCTGGACCCGGGGCTCCTACGAGCAGTACTTC.

The table lists this clone with a few counts. The rearrangement links TRBV7-2 to TRBJ2-7; 8 bases align to TRBD1. Germline-derived CDR1 and CDR2 are SGHTA and FQGNSA. CDR3 size: 14 residues. J was trimmed by 4 bases and V by 4 bases; bases with no gene match: 6. CDR3 in amino acids: CASSWGQAPYEQYF. The CDR3 bases are TGTGCCAGCAGCTGGGGACAGGCCCCGTACGAGCAGTACTTC. The entire variable domain, with the rest obtained from reference TRBV7-2 and TRBJ2-7, is as follows: GAGVSQSPSNKVTEKGKDVELRCDPISGHTALYWYRQSLGQGLEFLIYFQGNSAPDKSGLPSDRFSAERTGGSVSTLTIQRTQQEDSAVYLCASSWGQAPYEQYFGPGTRLTVT.

The CDR3 is CASSLWWRTDTQYF. The CDR3 coding sequence is TGTGCCAGCAGCTTGTGGTGGCGCACAGATACGCAGTATTTT. The chain uses TRBV11-2 and TRBJ2-3; D not resolved. The CDR3 length is 14 residues. Germline V CDR1 and CDR2: SGHAT, FQNNGV. V lost 3 bases, J lost 1 base, and 8 bases lay in between.

The genes are TRBV4-1 and TRBJ2-3; a possible D gene is TRBD2 (6 bases). The CDR3 has 16 residues. V was clipped by 1 base and J by 2 bases, with 13 bases between them. In germline, CDR1 is MGHRA, CDR2 YSYEKL. CDR3 residues: CASSQAEAGNTDTQYF. Written as DNA, the CDR3 is TGCGCCAGCAGCCAAGCTGAGGCGGGGAACACAGATACGCAGTATTTT.

This clone was observed once. V and J are TRBV10-1 and TRBJ2-2; 10 bases fit TRBD2. Germline values: CDR1 WNHNN, CDR2 SYGVQD (reference sequence). The V gene end was trimmed by 5 bases and the J gene end by 8 bases; junction bases not matched to a gene: 8. CDR3 length: 15 amino acids. Written as DNA, the CDR3 is TGCGCCAGCAGTCCCCGACTAGCGGGTAGGGGGGAGCTGTTTTTT. Its protein product is CASSPRLAGRGELFF.

The rearrangement uses TRBV4-2 and TRBJ2-3, with a possible D match to TRBD2 (5 bases). Germline values: CDR1 LGHNA, CDR2 YNFKEQ. The CDR3 covers 15 residues. Trimming cost V 1 base and J 2 bases, with 10 bases left between them. This chain's CDR3 is CASSQGAVDTDTQYF. Written as DNA, the CDR3 is TGTGCCAGCAGCCAAGGAGCGGTTGACACAGATACGCAGTATTTT.

Details on this clone: Relative to the germline gene, one junction end is altered; a read error may explain this. V and J are TRBV11-2 and TRBJ2-7; D uncertain. Germline V gene data show CDR1 as SGHAT and CDR2 as FQNNGV. The CDR3 extends over 14 amino acids. CDR3 in DNA: TGTGCCAGCAGCATAGACTCCAGCTCCTACGAGCAGTACTTC. Protein: CASSIDSSSYEQYF.

This clone was seen once. This sequence joins TRBV29-1 and TRBJ2-1; D unresolved. The CDR3 length is 12 residues. The germline V and J ends were trimmed by 6 bases and 3 bases, with 9 bases remaining between them. Looked up from germline, CDR1 is SQVTM and CDR2 is ANQGSEA. CDR3 sequence reads: CSVTQVYNEQFF. The CDR3 nucleotides are TGCAGCGTGACACAAGTCTACAATGAGCAGTTCTTC.

Turning to this clone: One end of the junction varies from germline; a read error may be responsible. The chain links TRBV9 to TRBJ2-7; 8 bases match TRBD1. CDR3 size: 12 residues. Germline V gives CDR1 SGDLS, CDR2 YYNGEE. The CDR3 DNA reads TGTGCCAGCAGCGGCACAGGGGGATCTCCCCTCTTC. Its protein product is CASSGTGGSPLF.